This TCR beta chain was sequenced during a study of T cells in Graves' hyperthyroidism and ophthalmopathy. Study-wide results and caveats: In the analysis, a 13 V-J model separated ophthalmopathy from stable hyperthyroidism.

From RNA transcripts, TCR beta CDR3 regions were amplified. The HTBI set primed first-round TCR CDR3 RT-PCR. From the multiplex PCR reads, TCRdb called clonotypes with MiXCR, one entry per CDR3 protein. The data hold 300,000 to 400,000 distinct CDR3 sequences, with 21% observed a single time. As for this clonotype: Antigen unknown.

The V gene end was trimmed by 5 bases and the J gene end by 5 bases; junction bases not matched to a gene: 12. The CDR3 loop spans 17 amino acids. Germline V CDR1 and CDR2: MDHEN, SYDVKM. Graves' hyperthyroidism showing no ophthalmopathy progression within 18 months was considered stable. Hyperthyroidism in the patients, aged 18 to 65, was newly diagnosed and under 2 months in duration. V and J are TRBV28 and TRBJ1-6, with 7 bases matching TRBD1. This clonotype was obtained from a woman between 45 and 65 years old with Graves' hyperthyroidism. Sequences were obtained from blood. CDR3 coding DNA: TGTGCCAGCAGTCTTAAAATGACAGGGTGGAATAATTCACCCCTCCACTTT. Translating gives CASSLKMTGWNNSPLHF.